This T cell receptor beta chain was identified during a study of blood T cell repertoires in COVID-19. TCRdb's table, derived via immunoSEQ multiplex PCR, lists solely in-frame clones and lacks some. This sample yields roughly 250,000 clones, of which about 89% are seen a single time; more than 0.75% belongs to the top ten. This clone was seen more than once but under ten times. Trimming took off 4 bases at V and 4 bases at J, with 10 bases between the two ends. CDR1 is KGHDR and CDR2 is SFDVKD in the germline V gene. This CDR3 has 14 amino acids. The clonotype was recovered from a man aged 25-40 years with acute or convalescent COVID-19. Input material: peripheral blood. This chain uses TRBV24-1 with TRBJ1-5, with D tentatively TRBD1 (5 bases). This CDR3 reads CATSEVSGNQPQHF. The CDR3 bases are TGTGCCACCAGTGAAGTGTCAGGGAATCAGCCCCAGCATTTT.